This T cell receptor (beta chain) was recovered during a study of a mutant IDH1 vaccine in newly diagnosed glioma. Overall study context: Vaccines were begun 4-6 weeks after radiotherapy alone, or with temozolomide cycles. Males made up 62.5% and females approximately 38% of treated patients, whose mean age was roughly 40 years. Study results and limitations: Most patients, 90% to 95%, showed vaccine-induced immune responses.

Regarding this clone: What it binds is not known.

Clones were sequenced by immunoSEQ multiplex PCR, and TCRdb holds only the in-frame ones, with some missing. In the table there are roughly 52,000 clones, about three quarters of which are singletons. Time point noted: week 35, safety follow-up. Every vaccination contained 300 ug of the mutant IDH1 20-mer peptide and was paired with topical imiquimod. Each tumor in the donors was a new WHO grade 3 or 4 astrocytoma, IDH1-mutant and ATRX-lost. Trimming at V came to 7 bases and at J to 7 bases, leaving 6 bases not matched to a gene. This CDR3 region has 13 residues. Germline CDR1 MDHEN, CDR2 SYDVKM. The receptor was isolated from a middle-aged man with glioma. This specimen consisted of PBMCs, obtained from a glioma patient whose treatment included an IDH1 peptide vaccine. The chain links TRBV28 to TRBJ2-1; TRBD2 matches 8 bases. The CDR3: CASTTSVGNEQFF. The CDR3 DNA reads TGTGCCAGCACGACTAGCGTGGGGAATGAGCAGTTCTTC.